Below are 10 T cell receptor beta chains sequenced from a single sample in a study of OX40 agonist ivuxolimab in advanced cancers. The library relied on the immunoSEQ multiplex PCR assay. TCRdb limited this immuneACCESS table to in-frame rearrangements with V and J called. A share of clones is missing; checked studies link under half to unresolved V genes, and the rest is unexplained. The sample table shows tens of thousands of clones, and around 78% are seen once. 15% to 20% of the sample rests with the top ten. Sequenced material: CD4+ or CD8+ T cells sorted from blood, taken in a trial of the OX40 agonist ivuxolimab. The receptors here all came from an adult with an advanced solid tumor such as melanoma, head and neck, liver or kidney cancer.

The chain employs TRBV4-3 and TRBJ2-7, with D possibly matching TRBD2 (7 bases). CDR3 length: 15 residues. The V end lost 4 bases, the J end lost 2 bases, and 15 bases lay between the germline ends. Germline loops: CDR1 LGHNA, CDR2 YSLEER. For the CDR3, the DNA is TGCGCCAGCAGCCCCCAGCAGGGGAGGGCCTACGAGCAGTACTTC. Encoded protein: CASSPQQGRAYEQYF.

By proportion, this clone is large. The chain joins TRBV13 to TRBJ1-2; D call uncertain. The CDR3 runs to 13 residues. Between the trimmed V and J ends, which lost 5 bases and 2 bases, there was a span of 9 bases. CDR1 and CDR2 from the germline V gene are PRHDT and FYEKMQ (reference sequence). CDR3 protein: CASSAGKNYGYTF. The CDR3, as DNA: TGTGCCAGCAGCGCGGGGAAGAACTATGGCTACACCTTC.

This clone was observed a single time. This CDR3 is also generated by other DNA sequences in the sample. The chain combines TRBV5-1 with TRBJ2-2, with 9 bases identical to TRBD1. The CDR3 runs to 14 residues. With 10 bases clipped from V and 7 bases from J, the junction kept 11 bases outside the gene matches. Germline CDR1 SGHRS, CDR2 YFSETQ. The CDR3 DNA reads TGCGCCCGGGCGGGACAGGGTGGAGGCGGGGAGCTGTTTTTT. This translates into CARAGQGGGGELFF.

By its share, this clone is medium-sized (0.01 to 0.1%). The rearrangement uses TRBV7-9 and TRBJ2-3; no reliable D call. There are 16 residues in the CDR3. Trimming took 4 bases from V and 2 from J, leaving 16 bases between them. The germline gives CDR1 SEHNR, CDR2 FQNEAQ (reference sequence). As DNA, the CDR3 is TGTGCCAGCAGCTCCGTCGAGTGGCCGATCACAGATACGCAGTATTTT. Its translation is CASSSVEWPITDTQYF.

This clone is a singleton in its sample. This rearrangement joins TRBV2 to TRBJ1-1; tentative D call: TRBD1 (6 bases). The V gene lost 6 bases and the J gene lost 0 bases, with 11 bases spanning the gap. CDR1 and CDR2 from the germline V gene are SNHLY and FYNNEI. The CDR3 is 14 residues long. The CDR3 protein is CASRGGLMNTEAFF. In DNA form, the CDR3 reads TGTGCCAGCAGGGGGGGCCTCATGAACACTGAAGCTTTCTTT.

J is TRBJ1-5 and V is TRBV10-1; maybe TRBD1 (6 bases). With 4 bases removed from V and 6 bases from J, the gap between germline ends came to 34 bases. The CDR3 runs to 21 residues. The V gene's germline CDR1 is WNHNN and CDR2 SYGVQD (reference sequence). The CDR3 DNA sequence: TGCGCCAGCAGTGGACGAATGATCGGGGCAGGGGAAACTCGAGTCGGTCAGCCCCAGCATTTT. Protein: CASSGRMIGAGETRVGQPQHF.

This clone showed up just a few times. V usage is TRBV29-1 and J usage is TRBJ2-2, with D perhaps matching TRBD1 (6 bases). Per germline, CDR1 SQVTM and CDR2 ANQGSEA. CDR3 size: 12 residues. Between the trimmed V and J ends, which lost 4 bases and 6 bases, there was a span of 9 bases. The CDR3 is CSVVKGAGELFF. In nucleotides, the CDR3 is TGCAGCGTTGTTAAGGGGGCCGGGGAGCTGTTTTTT.

The genes are TRBV7-4 and TRBJ2-3, with TRBD2 as a possible D gene (6 bases). The CDR3 loop spans 14 amino acids. Deletions cut 3 bases from V and 4 bases from J, with 11 bases between. CDR1 SGHVT and CDR2 SQSDAQ come from the germline V gene. The CDR3 here is CASSFGGSADTQYF. DNA of the CDR3: TGTGCCAGCAGCTTTGGGGGGAGCGCAGATACGCAGTATTTT.

The rearrangement links TRBV28 to TRBJ2-3, with no clear D. Germline CDR1 is MDHEN and CDR2 is SYDVKM. CDR3 length: 13 amino acids. Trimming stripped 6 bases from V and 6 bases from J, with 13 bases between. For the CDR3, the DNA is TGTGCCAGCAGACCCGACGGGTGGGATACGCAGTATTTT. It yields the protein CASRPDGWDTQYF.

The CDR3: CASSLPLQGGDQETQYF. As DNA, the CDR3 is TGTGCCAGCAGTTTGCCACTCCAGGGGGGGGACCAAGAGACCCAGTACTTC. The chain has TRBV28 and TRBJ2-5; TRBD1 or TRBD2 may be the D gene (7 bases each). CDR1 MDHEN and CDR2 SYDVKM come from the germline V gene. The ends were cut back, 3 bases at V and 0 bases at J, with 17 bases in the middle. CDR3 length: 17 residues.